What follows are 29 T cell receptor beta chains derived from one specimen sequenced in a study of shared clonotypes between healthy human individuals. Profiling relied on immunoSEQ multiplex PCR, and the TCRdb table lists in-frame clones only, not all of them. The data hold fewer than 2.5 million clones, with roughly 93% observed a single time. Sequencing used naive CD4+ T cells from PBMCs. The subset here: CD45RA+ positively selected. The receptor set was obtained from a man aged 18-30 years in good health. Some clones in this sample may be carry-over from other donors' samples.

The V and J genes are TRBV9 and TRBJ1-4; D is ambiguous. Per germline, CDR1 SGDLS and CDR2 YYNGEE. Trimming shortened V by 4 bases and J by 8 bases, and 12 bases separated the two germline ends. This CDR3 has 13 residues. For the CDR3, the DNA is TGTGCCAGCAGCTACCAACCGGACGAAAAACTGTTTTTT. Amino acid sequence: CASSYQPDEKLFF.

The chain employs TRBV28 and TRBJ1-1, with D maybe TRBD1 (5 bases). Germline V gene lookup returns CDR1 MDHEN and CDR2 SYDVKM. With 1 base removed from V and 1 base from J, the gap between germline ends came to 10 bases. The CDR3 has 15 residues. The DNA for the CDR3 is TGTGCCAGCAGTTTATCGGCAGGGCAGAACACTGAAGCTTTCTTT. Amino acid sequence: CASSLSAGQNTEAFF.

The rearrangement links TRBV28 to TRBJ2-5; 10 bases are shared with TRBD1. TRBJ2-7 explains the end of the DNA better; the J call may be wrong. This CDR3 has 16 amino acids. Looked up from germline, CDR1 is MDHEN and CDR2 is SYDVKM. CDR3 region: CASSPGQGKGIYEQYF. CDR3 nucleotide sequence: TGTGCCAGCAGTCCGGGACAGGGGAAGGGCATCTACGAGCAGTACTTC.

The V call is TRBV5-1, the J call TRBJ2-1; TRBD1 matches 7 bases. With 4 bases clipped from V and 4 bases from J, the junction kept 8 bases outside the gene matches. The CDR3 is 15 amino acids. Per germline, CDR1 SGHRS and CDR2 YFSETQ. CDR3 loop: CASSQTGTEYNEQFF. Written as DNA, the CDR3 is TGCGCCAGCAGCCAAACCGGGACAGAATACAATGAGCAGTTCTTC.

The V and J genes are TRBV7-3 and TRBJ2-1; perhaps TRBD2 as D (6 bases). Trimming removed 1 base at V and 8 bases at J, with 18 bases between. From germline, CDR1 is SGHTA and CDR2 FQGTGA. The CDR3 runs 16 residues. CDR3 residues: CASSLISGWGNDEQFF. The CDR3 nucleotides are TGTGCCAGCAGCTTAATTAGCGGCTGGGGCAACGATGAGCAGTTCTTC.

This chain joins TRBV2 and TRBJ1-1; 10 bases fit TRBD1. The germline V gene encodes CDR1 SNHLY and CDR2 FYNNEI. This CDR3 has 13 amino acids. The J segment lost 6 bases and the V segment lost 3 bases, leaving 1 base of the junction unmatched. The CDR3 protein is CASSETGGSEAFF. CDR3 sequence (DNA): TGTGCCAGCAGTGAGACAGGGGGCTCTGAAGCTTTCTTT.

The chain has TRBV7-2 and TRBJ1-1; 8 bases map to TRBD1. V lost 4 bases and J lost 1; bases outside the gene matches: 5. Germline V gene lookup returns CDR1 SGHTA and CDR2 FQGNSA. The CDR3 spans 15 residues. CDR3 sequence reads: CASSSKDRGNTEAFF. As DNA, the CDR3 is TGTGCCAGCAGCTCAAAAGACAGGGGGAACACTGAAGCTTTCTTT. Using reference TRBV7-2 and TRBJ1-1 for the parts outside the CDR3, the full variable domain is GAGVSQSPSNKVTEKGKDVELRCDPISGHTALYWYRQSLGQGLEFLIYFQGNSAPDKSGLPSDRFSAERTGGSVSTLTIQRTQQEDSAVYLCASSSKDRGNTEAFFGQGTRLTVV.

The chain uses TRBV19 and TRBJ1-4; no firm D call. Germline lookup yields CDR1 LNHDA and CDR2 SQIVND (reference sequence). V was cut by 3 bases and J by 6 bases, with 5 bases left in between. The length of the CDR3 is 12 residues. The CDR3, as DNA: TGTGCCAGTAGTATCCAGGATGAAAAACTGTTTTTT. Its translation: CASSIQDEKLFF.

The chain employs TRBV19 and TRBJ2-3; 10 nucleotides line up with TRBD2. Trimming cost V 11 bases and J 0 bases; bases outside gene matches: 5. This CDR3 has 14 residues. CDR1 is LNHDA, CDR2 SQIVND, per germline (reference sequence). The CDR3 is CASLAGGSTDTQYF. The CDR3 bases are TGTGCCTCCTTAGCGGGAGGCAGCACAGATACGCAGTATTTT.

The chain recombines TRBV4-2 with TRBJ1-3, with 9 positions matching TRBD1. Trimming took 4 bases from V and 0 from J; bases not matched to a gene: 7. CDR1 and CDR2 (germline): LGHNA, YNFKEQ. CDR3 length: 17 residues. CDR3 nucleotide sequence: TGTGCCAGCAGCCGTCCCGGACAGGGGACCTCTGGAAACACCATATATTTT. Amino acids: CASSRPGQGTSGNTIYF.

This clone was seen only once. This sequence joins TRBV14 and TRBJ2-6; tentative D call: TRBD1 (5 bases). This CDR3 has 17 residues. Germline values: CDR1 SGHDN, CDR2 FVKESK. V gave up 0 bases and J gave up 4 bases, with 13 bases separating them. The CDR3, as DNA: TGTGCCAGCAGCCAAGATTCCCTGGGGCTCGGGGCCAACGTCCTGACTTTC. Amino acids: CASSQDSLGLGANVLTF.

This sequence joins TRBV6-1 and TRBJ2-1, with 10 bases that match TRBD2. The CDR3 has 17 residues. J was trimmed by 5 bases and V by 0 bases; bases with no gene match: 7. Germline V gene sequence: CDR1 MNHNS, CDR2 SASEGT. The CDR3 nucleotides are TGTGCCAGCAGTGAAGCGAGGACTAGCGGCAATAACAATGAGCAGTTCTTC. Protein sequence: CASSEARTSGNNNEQFF.

The V call is TRBV7-3, the J call TRBJ2-2; D perhaps matches TRBD1 (7 bases). Per germline, CDR1 SGHTA and CDR2 FQGTGA. With 4 bases removed from V and 6 bases from J, the gap between germline ends came to 18 bases. The CDR3 has 16 residues. Here the CDR3 DNA reads TGTGCCAGCAGCTCCCGGCGTCAGGGGGGTCCCGGGGAGCTGTTTTTT. Translating it yields CASSSRRQGGPGELFF.

This sequence joins TRBV4-3 and TRBJ2-7; TRBD1 matches at 7 bases. Germline V gene sequence: CDR1 LGHNA, CDR2 YSLEER. V was clipped by 3 bases and J by 0 bases; unmatched bases: 11. CDR3 length: 17 amino acids. The CDR3 reads CASSHSLTGTASYEQYF. The CDR3 DNA is TGCGCCAGCAGCCATTCCCTTACCGGGACAGCCTCCTACGAGCAGTACTTC.

This sequence joins TRBV4-1 and TRBJ2-1; D remains ambiguous. The V end lost 4 bases, the J end lost 2 bases, and 12 bases lay between the germline ends. The CDR3 runs 15 residues. The germline CDR1 and CDR2 sequences are MGHRA and YSYEKL. The CDR3 is CASSLGGITYNEQFF. CDR3 bases: TGCGCCAGCAGCCTTGGTGGAATTACCTACAATGAGCAGTTCTTC.

The J gene is TRBJ2-3, the V gene TRBV6-6; TRBD2 might be the D (7 bases). Germline V lookup: CDR1 MNHNY, CDR2 SVGAGI (reference sequence). This CDR3 contains 15 residues. V was cut by 5 bases and J by 2 bases, with 14 bases left in between. CDR3 nucleotides: TGTGCCAGCAGTCCCCGGGGGGCGGACACAGATACGCAGTATTTT. Its translation is CASSPRGADTDTQYF.

The chain combines TRBV27 with TRBJ2-6, with TRBD1 matching 10 bases. Germline V gene sequence: CDR1 MNHEY, CDR2 SMNVEV (reference sequence). V lost 5 bases to trimming and J lost 2 bases; unmatched junction nucleotides: 6. The CDR3 totals 17 residues. The CDR3: CASSPRQGATGANVLTF. In DNA form, the CDR3 reads TGTGCCAGCAGTCCCAGACAGGGGGCAACTGGGGCCAACGTCCTGACTTTC.

This clone was counted only a few times. Other DNA sequences in this sample translate to the same CDR3. This chain links TRBV29-1 with TRBJ1-1, with TRBD1 matching 8 bases. V dropped 3 bases and J dropped 5; count of bases not matched to a gene: 2. Germline CDR1 and CDR2: SQVTM and ANQGSEA. The CDR3 sequence is 12 residues long. In DNA, the CDR3 is TGCAGCGTTGACAGGGGGCGGACTGAAGCTTTCTTT. This encodes CSVDRGRTEAFF. The whole variable domain, remainder taken from reference TRBV29-1 and TRBJ1-1, is SAVISQKPSRDICQRGTSLTIQCQVDSQVTMMFWYRQQPGQSLTLIATANQGSEATYESGFVIDKFPISRPNLTFSTLTVSNMSPEDSSIYLCSVDRGRTEAFFGQGTRLTVV.

The rearrangement joins TRBV6-5 to TRBJ1-1; no clear D. Trimming removed 6 bases at V and 5 bases at J, with 19 bases between. The germline gives CDR1 MNHEY, CDR2 SVGAGI. CDR3 length: 15 amino acids. DNA for the CDR3: TGTGCCAGCAGAAGAACGGTGGACGTAGGGACTGAAGCTTTCTTT. Protein: CASRRTVDVGTEAFF.

The chain combines TRBV2 with TRBJ2-3, with 8 bases fitting TRBD2. Looked up from germline, CDR1 is SNHLY and CDR2 is FYNNEI. The CDR3 extends over 18 amino acids. Trimming at V came to 4 bases and at J to 3 bases, leaving 15 bases not matched to a gene. The CDR3 sequence is CASSANLAGGMITDTQYF. CDR3 nucleotide sequence: TGTGCCAGCAGTGCAAATTTGGCGGGAGGTATGATTACAGATACGCAGTATTTT.

The V gene is TRBV7-9, the J gene TRBJ1-3, with D perhaps matching TRBD1 (5 bases). There are 16 residues in the CDR3. Germline V CDR1 and CDR2: SEHNR, FQNEAQ (reference sequence). V dropped 2 bases and J dropped 2 bases, with 13 bases sitting between them. This CDR3 reads CASSLRLEGPGNTIYF. Written as DNA, the CDR3 is TGTGCCAGCAGCTTACGTCTGGAGGGACCTGGAAACACCATATATTTT.

The chain links TRBV18 to TRBJ2-5; no definite D call. The CDR3 consists of 12 residues. The V gene lost 5 bases and the J gene lost 0 bases, with 4 bases spanning the gap. Germline CDR1 is KGHSH and CDR2 is LQKENI. CDR3 protein: CASSSNQETQYF. The CDR3 DNA follows: TGTGCCAGCTCAAGTAACCAAGAGACCCAGTACTTC.

The CDR3 region has the DNA TGCGCCAGCAGCCAAGAACCCGGGTTGGAGACCCAGTACTTC. It encodes CASSQEPGLETQYF. The V gene is TRBV4-3, the J gene TRBJ2-5; D is unclear. V lost 0 bases and J lost 5, with 10 bases in between. The CDR3 totals 14 residues. The V gene's germline CDR1 is LGHNA and CDR2 YSLEER.

The CDR3 bases are TGTGCCAGTAGTGATCGAAAGACCCAGTACTTC. Amino acids: CASSDRKTQYF. The chain uses TRBV19 and TRBJ2-5; D uncertain. Germline values: CDR1 LNHDA, CDR2 SQIVND (reference sequence). Deletions cut 5 bases from V and 6 bases from J, with 7 bases between. This CDR3 contains 11 residues. Looking up the rest from reference TRBV19 and TRBJ2-5 gives the full variable domain: DGGITQSPKYLFRKEGQNVTLSCEQNLNHDAMYWYRQDPGQGLRLIYYSQIVNDFQKGDIAEGYSVSREKKESFPLTVTSAQKNPTAFYLCASSDRKTQYFGPGTRLLVL.

The sample holds a few counts of this clone. The rearrangement links TRBV13 to TRBJ1-1; D not resolved. The CDR3 loop spans 14 amino acids. Germline CDR1 and CDR2: PRHDT and FYEKMQ (reference sequence). The V end was cut by 3 bases, the J end by 0 bases, with 8 bases between. The CDR3 here is CASSLRNLNTEAFF. CDR3 in DNA: TGTGCCAGCAGCTTGCGCAACCTGAACACTGAAGCTTTCTTT. Drawing the rest from reference TRBV13 and TRBJ1-1, the complete variable domain is AAGVIQSPRHLIKEKRETATLKCYPIPRHDTVYWYQQGPGQDPQFLISFYEKMQSDKGSIPDRFSAQQFSDYHSELNMSSLELGDSALYFCASSLRNLNTEAFFGQGTRLTVV.

V and J are TRBV28 and TRBJ1-1, with D possibly TRBD1 on 5 matching bases. Germline V gene sequence: CDR1 MDHEN, CDR2 SYDVKM. The V end was cut by 6 bases, the J end by 2 bases, with 16 bases between. CDR3 length: 15 residues. Here the CDR3 DNA reads TGTGCCAGCAGAAAAAACCCGACAGCCAACACTGAAGCTTTCTTT. Its protein product is CASRKNPTANTEAFF.

Concerning this clone: The sample contains more than one DNA sequence encoding this CDR3. V usage is TRBV28 and J usage is TRBJ2-7, with D possibly TRBD1 on 6 matching bases. With 5 bases removed from V and 2 bases from J, the gap between germline ends came to 7 bases. The CDR3 covers 12 residues. CDR1 is MDHEN and CDR2 is SYDVKM in the germline V gene. The CDR3 DNA reads as TGTGCCAGCAGTCCAGGGGCCTACGAGCAGTACTTC. It translates to CASSPGAYEQYF.

This chain uses TRBV4-1 with TRBJ1-4; D is uncertain. V gave up 0 bases and J gave up 8 bases, with 22 bases separating them. From germline, CDR1 is MGHRA and CDR2 YSYEKL. The CDR3 is made up of 18 amino acids. CDR3 bases: TGCGCCAGCAGCCAAGACCGGTTTAGTGGTCAAGGTGGGGAAAAACTGTTTTTT. It specifies CASSQDRFSGQGGEKLFF.

The J gene is TRBJ1-4, the V gene TRBV29-1; D not resolved. Germline loops: CDR1 SQVTM, CDR2 ANQGSEA. The CDR3 is 14 residues long. Trimming shortened V by 2 bases and J by 0 bases, and 7 bases separated the two germline ends. CDR3 DNA: TGCAGCGTTGAACTCTTAGCAACTAATGAAAAACTGTTTTTT. Encoded protein: CSVELLATNEKLFF.